Shown below are 3 T cell receptor beta chains from a single sample sequenced in a study of blood T cell repertoires in COVID-19. Only in-frame clones appear in the TCRdb table, and some are missing; sequencing was by immunoSEQ multiplex PCR. Altogether 200,000 or so clones are present, around four fifths being singletons, with the ten largest covering roughly 4.8%. Sequencing was carried out using PBMCs or T cells enriched from blood (not recorded which). These receptors were collected from a woman between 45 and 60 years old who had been exposed to COVID-19.

V usage is TRBV27 and J usage is TRBJ2-3, with TRBD1 as a possible D gene (6 bases). The CDR3 spans 18 residues. From germline, CDR1 is MNHEY and CDR2 SMNVEV (reference sequence). Trimming took off 4 bases at V and 4 bases at J, with 24 bases between the two ends. This CDR3 is CASSSQRINRVGADTQYF. DNA for the CDR3: TGTGCCAGCAGTTCGCAGCGAATAAACAGGGTGGGGGCAGATACGCAGTATTTT.

This clone was observed a few times. The chain carries TRBV7-2 and TRBJ2-3; D uncertain. Per the germline V gene, CDR1 is SGHTA and CDR2 is FQGNSA. The CDR3 spans 12 residues. Trimming took 1 base from V and 5 from J, leaving 4 bases between them. The CDR3 bases are TGTGCCAGCAGCTTAGTCGGAGATACGCAGTATTTT. It translates to CASSLVGDTQYF.

The gene calls are TRBV5-1 and TRBJ2-3, with TRBD2 identical over 9 bases. CDR1 SGHRS and CDR2 YFSETQ come from the germline V gene. V lost 7 bases to trimming and J lost 2 bases; unmatched junction nucleotides: 14. CDR3 length: 17 residues. In DNA, the CDR3 is TGCGCCAGCTCAAGAAGCGGCCTAGCGGGGCTCACAGATACGCAGTATTTT. Translation: CASSRSGLAGLTDTQYF.